This T cell receptor beta chain was recovered during a study of post-analysis software for immune sequencing data. On the study more broadly: Progressive-relapsing, secondary progressive and relapsing-remitting multiple sclerosis were among the disease courses included. Whole-study results and caveats: Diversity measured as normalized Chao1 was significantly lower in multiple sclerosis patients than in controls. Relative to controls, patients had a few TRBV segments at higher frequency, with TRBV5-6, TRBV5-1 and TRBV20-1 among these.

CDR3 length: 15 amino acids. V was trimmed by 7 bases and J by 3 bases, leaving 22 bases between them. Per the germline V gene, CDR1 is SQVTM and CDR2 is ANQGSEA. Unique molecular identifiers tagged the TCR beta cDNA libraries. TCRdb independently ran MiXCR on the PCR reads; one entry per CDR3 protein. The table lists hundreds of thousands of distinct CDR3 sequences, roughly 29% of them singletons. This clonotype was observed a single time. The antigen remains unidentified. The chain is built from TRBV29-1 and TRBJ2-7, with TRBD2 as a possible D gene (5 bases). This receptor was identified in a girl aged 5 to 17 with multiple sclerosis. The sample was blood. The CDR3 DNA reads TGCAGCGCCGTGCTAGCTACACGAGGTGGCTACGAGCAGTACTTC. Translating it yields CSAVLATRGGYEQYF.